The T cell receptor beta chain described here comes from a study of T cell changes during pregnancy in multiple sclerosis (dated by TCRdb to between 2017 and 2020). In the study overall: In women with multiple sclerosis, the researchers looked at how the T cell repertoire shifted as pregnancy progressed.

The method behind the library was the immunoSEQ multiplex PCR assay. TCRdb took this table from immuneACCESS and kept in-frame rearrangements with V and J called. Such tables lack part of the clones; where checked against another copy, unresolved V genes explain under half of the gap, and the rest is unexplained. Recorded for this sample are tens of thousands of clones; approximately 92% of them occurred a single time. Roughly 1.2% of the sample lies in the top ten. CDR1 and CDR2 were assigned from the germline V gene (reference sequence) as SGHNT and YYREEE. The CDR3 sequence holds 17 residues, the cysteine and phenylalanine included. The sequence is cut down to CDR3 DNA, 51 bases in frame from base 1. The V and J ends are trimmed by 3 bases and 9 bases, leaving 25 bases between them. Notes on this clone: Its antigen is currently not known. There are no base qualities to consult, and no much larger clone falls within one base.

Specimen: peripheral blood, collected before pregnancy. The sequence joins TRBV5-4 to TRBJ2-1, with an unclear D gene assignment. The clonotype originates from a female donor with multiple sclerosis, enrolled in a pregnancy study. At the DNA level, the sequence is TGTGCCAGCAGCTCACCGCCCCGAGGTAGTACCCCTCCTGAGCAGTTCTTC. The translation is CASSSPPRGSTPPEQFF.